Presented here are 13 T cell receptor beta chains from one specimen sequenced in a study of blood T cell repertoires in COVID-19. Produced via immunoSEQ multiplex PCR; TCRdb's table is partial and in-frame only. The sample has about 27,000 clones; 65% to 90% are singletons. The sample consisted of peripheral blood. These receptor sequences come from a man aged 65 to 85 with active COVID-19.

The chain carries TRBV5-1 and TRBJ2-3; 12 bases are shared with TRBD1. J was trimmed by 5 bases and V by 4 bases; bases with no gene match: 5. The CDR3 has 15 amino acids. CDR1 SGHRS and CDR2 YFSETQ come from the germline V gene. CDR3 bases: TGCGCCAGCAGCCCGGGACAGGGGGCCAGAGATACGCAGTATTTT. It translates to CASSPGQGARDTQYF.

The V and J genes are TRBV28 and TRBJ1-6; 10 bases fit TRBD1. The germline V gene encodes CDR1 MDHEN and CDR2 SYDVKM. This CDR3 region has 18 residues. The ends lost 3 bases at V and 7 bases at J; junction bases unmatched: 12. The CDR3 nucleotides are TGTGCCAGCAGTTTGATCGCGAGGGGACAGGGGTGGAATTCACCCCTCCACTTT. Its protein is CASSLIARGQGWNSPLHF. Drawing the rest from reference TRBV28 and TRBJ1-6, the complete variable domain is DVKVTQSSRYLVKRTGEKVFLECVQDMDHENMFWYRQDPGLGLRLIYFSYDVKMKEKGDIPEGYSVSREKKERFSLILESASTNQTSMYLCASSLIARGQGWNSPLHFGNGTRLTVT.

This chain connects TRBV30 to TRBJ1-5; D unresolved. V lost 5 bases and J 7 bases, leaving 21 bases between the germline ends. This CDR3 comprises 15 residues. Germline V CDR1 and CDR2: GTSNPN, SVGIG (reference sequence). This CDR3 reads CAWARGGGSVQPQHF. The CDR3 region has the DNA TGTGCCTGGGCACGTGGAGGAGGCTCGGTCCAGCCCCAGCATTTT. Supplemented by reference TRBV30 and TRBJ1-5, the full variable domain reads SQTIHQWPATLVQPVGSPLSLECTVEGTSNPNLYWYRQAAGRGLQLLFYSVGIGQISSEVPQNLSASRPQDRQFILSSKKLLLSDSGFYLCAWARGGGSVQPQHFGDGTRLSIL.

The V call is TRBV21-1, the J call TRBJ1-2; TRBD1 is taken as the D call from the table, unchecked against the DNA. TRBV21-1 is annotated as a pseudogene. The CDR3 spans 18 residues. The CDR3 DNA follows: TGTGCCAGCAGCAAAGCGGGACAGGGGACTTTCCTTAACTATGGCTACACCTTC. It yields the protein CASSKAGQGTFLNYGYTF.

With regard to this clone: Other DNA sequences in this sample translate to the same CDR3. The V gene is TRBV27, the J gene TRBJ1-1; 8 bases fit TRBD1. The V gene's germline CDR1 is MNHEY and CDR2 SMNVEV (reference sequence). This CDR3 contains 18 residues. Trimming took 5 bases from V and 5 from J; bases not matched to a gene: 19. The DNA for the CDR3 is TGTGCCAGCAGTCTCTCCCCCAGATCCACAGGGGGTCGGACTGAAGCTTTCTTT. Translated, it gives CASSLSPRSTGGRTEAFF.

This rearrangement joins TRBV18 to TRBJ1-2, with D possibly being TRBD1 (5 bases). The CDR3 sequence is 14 residues long. Germline V gives CDR1 KGHSH, CDR2 LQKENI. V was shortened by 2 bases and J by 6 bases, with 13 bases between the two germline ends. CDR3 sequence: CASSPSRREDGYTF. CDR3 coding DNA: TGTGCCAGCTCACCATCCCGCAGGGAAGATGGCTACACCTTC.

The chain employs TRBV18 and TRBJ1-2; tentative D call: TRBD1 (6 bases). The CDR3 spans 15 residues. V lost 0 bases, J lost 8 bases, and 16 bases lay in between. CDR1 KGHSH and CDR2 LQKENI come from the germline V gene. This CDR3 is CASSPPSRNREGYTF. The DNA for the CDR3 is TGTGCCAGCTCACCACCGAGTCGGAACAGGGAGGGCTACACCTTC.

V gene TRBV5-1 combines with J gene TRBJ2-3; D gene ambiguous. The length of the CDR3 is 13 residues. V lost 3 bases to trimming and J lost 2 bases, with 7 bases between them. The germline V gene encodes CDR1 SGHRS and CDR2 YFSETQ. CDR3 sequence: CASSSDHTDTQYF. The CDR3 DNA follows: TGCGCCAGCAGCTCAGATCACACAGATACGCAGTATTTT.

The DNA of the CDR3 is TGTGCCAGCAGTACCGGACTCTTCGGTGAAGCTTTCTTT. It specifies CASSTGLFGEAFF. This chain connects TRBV7-9 to TRBJ1-1, with no clear D. Per germline, CDR1 SEHNR and CDR2 FQNEAQ (reference sequence). The CDR3 is 13 residues long. Trimming pared 6 bases from V and 7 bases from J, leaving 15 bases between.

The CDR3 DNA is TGTGCCAGCTCACCGGGACACAACACCGGGGAGCTGTTTTTT. It is translated as CASSPGHNTGELFF. The gene calls are TRBV18 and TRBJ2-2; D may be TRBD1 (6 bases). The CDR3 totals 14 residues. Trimming stripped 3 bases from V and 2 bases from J, with 7 bases between. Germline values: CDR1 KGHSH, CDR2 LQKENI. Full variable domain (missing parts from reference TRBV18 and TRBJ2-2): NAGVMQNPRHLVRRRGQEARLRCSPMKGHSHVYWYRQLPEEGLKFMVYLQKENIIDESGMPKERFSAEFPKEGPSILRIQQVVRGDSAAYFCASSPGHNTGELFFGEGSRLTVL.

The chain has TRBV19 and TRBJ1-5; a weak D match, TRBD1 (6 bases). Germline CDR1 reads LNHDA; CDR2 reads SQIVND (reference sequence). V was cut by 4 bases and J by 8 bases, with 12 bases left in between. This CDR3 is built from 13 residues. CDR3 sequence reads: CASSKQGFEPQHF. Written as DNA, the CDR3 is TGTGCCAGTAGTAAACAGGGCTTTGAGCCCCAGCATTTT.

The rearrangement joins TRBV4-2 to TRBJ2-3, with 15 bases aligning to TRBD2. The germline CDR1 and CDR2 sequences are LGHNA and YNFKEQ. Losses at the gene ends were 1 base for V and 5 bases for J; bases not matched to a gene: 4. There are 17 residues in the CDR3. The CDR3 region has the DNA TGTGCCAGCAGCCAAGGGACTAGCGGGGGGGCTGAAGATACGCAGTATTTT. Translation gives CASSQGTSGGAEDTQYF.

The chain is built from TRBV11-2 and TRBJ1-5; TRBD1 matches at 7 bases. The V segment lost 2 bases and the J segment 5 bases; nucleotides outside the gene matches: 0. The CDR3 totals 13 residues. The germline V gene encodes CDR1 SGHAT and CDR2 FQNNGV. CDR3 protein: CASSLTGDQPQHF. The CDR3 nucleotides read TGTGCCAGCAGCTTAACAGGGGATCAGCCCCAGCATTTT.